The 28 T cell receptor beta chains given below trace back to one sample, sequenced in a study of blood T cells in healthy people across ages. Together with a sample-barcoded 5' primer, a J-beta primer mix was included in a second PCR lasting about 7 to 11 cycles. TCRdb fed the 5' RACE reads into MiXCR, producing one record per CDR3 protein. This table holds around 1.7 million distinct CDR3 sequences, about 28% found once. Input material: blood. The receptors here all came from a woman in her thirties in good health.

This clonotype was detected only a few times. The V gene is TRBV6-1, the J gene TRBJ2-1; 7 bases are a match to TRBD1. Germline trimming cut 3 bases from V and 8 bases from J; bases unmatched to any gene: 13. The CDR3 loop spans 16 amino acids. Germline V lookup: CDR1 MNHNS, CDR2 SASEGT. CDR3 DNA: TGTGCCAGCAGTGACCCGGCCGGGACAGTCTGGGATGAGCAGTTCTTC. It encodes CASSDPAGTVWDEQFF.

This clonotype was seen only a few times. V usage is TRBV5-5 and J usage is TRBJ2-1; tentative D call: TRBD2 (5 bases). From germline, CDR1 is SGHKS and CDR2 YYEKEE (reference sequence). The CDR3 covers 13 residues. V was clipped by 3 bases and J by 9 bases, with 13 bases between them. The CDR3 sequence is CASSWTVDGEQFF. The CDR3 DNA follows: TGTGCCAGCAGCTGGACTGTGGATGGTGAGCAGTTCTTC.

The J gene is TRBJ2-3, the V gene TRBV6-5, with D perhaps matching TRBD2 (5 bases). The germline V gene has CDR1 MNHEY and CDR2 SVGAGI. The CDR3 has 14 amino acids. V lost 2 bases and J lost 7, with 13 bases in between. The CDR3 loop is CASSYRIARHTQYF. The CDR3 DNA is TGTGCCAGCAGTTACCGAATAGCGAGGCATACGCAGTATTTT.

This clonotype appeared once. As the CDR3 is not closed by the conserved phenylalanine or tryptophan, this likely results from a read error. J is TRBJ2-2 and V is TRBV20-1; the match to TRBD2 covers 14 bases. Looked up from germline, CDR1 is DFQATT and CDR2 is SNEGSKA (reference sequence). The CDR3 is made up of 18 amino acids. In DNA, the CDR3 is TGCAGTGGTAGAGAGGGACTAGCGGGAGTGTTTGGCACCGGGGAGCTGTTTTGT. Amino acids: CSGREGLAGVFGTGELFC.

The genes are TRBV3-1 and TRBJ2-3; D is ambiguous. From germline, CDR1 is LGHDT and CDR2 YNNKEL (reference sequence). The CDR3 length is 16 residues. Trimming stripped 0 bases from V and 2 bases from J, with 12 bases between. CDR3 sequence: CASSQDWRKPTDTQYF. The CDR3 DNA reads as TGTGCCAGCAGCCAAGATTGGCGGAAACCCACAGATACGCAGTATTTT.

The chain combines TRBV12-3 or TRBV12-4 with TRBJ2-3; D possibly corresponds to TRBD1 (5 bases). V was shortened by 4 bases and J by 5 bases, with 13 bases between the two germline ends. The CDR3 length is 14 residues. DNA of the CDR3: TGTGCCAGCAGTTGGGCAGGGCGGAAAGATACGCAGTATTTT. This translates into CASSWAGRKDTQYF.

The chain links TRBV24-1 to TRBJ2-3, with a weak D call TRBD1 (5 bases). V dropped 3 bases and J dropped 2 bases, with 8 bases sitting between them. CDR3 length equals 14 residues. Germline V gene sequence: CDR1 KGHDR, CDR2 SFDVKD. CDR3 amino acids: CATSDQGSTDTQYF. The CDR3 DNA reads as TGTGCCACCAGTGATCAGGGATCCACAGATACGCAGTATTTT.

The table lists this clonotype with many counts. This rearrangement joins TRBV7-9 to TRBJ2-7, with 7 nucleotides matching TRBD1. CDR1 and CDR2 (germline): SEHNR, FQNEAQ (reference sequence). This CDR3 contains 14 residues. V lost 6 bases to trimming and J lost 3 bases; unmatched junction nucleotides: 8. The CDR3 nucleotides are TGTGCCAGCAGTTCCCGGGACAGAAGCTACGAGCAGTACTTC. Encoded protein: CASSSRDRSYEQYF. The entire variable domain, with the rest obtained from reference TRBV7-9 and TRBJ2-7, is as follows: DTGVSQNPRHKITKRGQNVTFRCDPISEHNRLYWYRQTLGQGPEFLTYFQNEAQLEKSRLLSDRFSAERPKGSFSTLEIQRTEQGDSAMYLCASSSRDRSYEQYFGPGTRLTVT.

This sequence joins TRBV7-9 and TRBJ2-4; D gene uncertain. Trimming shortened V by 2 bases and J by 13 bases, and 21 bases separated the two germline ends. CDR1 is SEHNR, CDR2 FQNEAQ, per germline (reference sequence). This CDR3 is 15 amino acids long. The CDR3 region is CASSLTIVTYNEQYF. The CDR3 DNA reads TGTGCCAGCAGCTTAACCATAGTAACATACAATGAGCAGTACTTC.

The rearrangement links TRBV6-1 to TRBJ2-7, with 7 nucleotides matching TRBD2. The CDR3 is 18 residues long. Germline CDR1 is MNHNS and CDR2 is SASEGT. Trimming took 11 bases from V and 2 from J; bases not matched to a gene: 24. The CDR3 DNA sequence: TGTGCCTCTCAGCAGGGTTGGGGGAGAAGCGGGGCGACCTACGAGCAGTACTTC. Translating it yields CASQQGWGRSGATYEQYF.

In regard to this clonotype: Without the conserved terminal phenylalanine or tryptophan, this CDR3 likely stems from a read error. The chain joins TRBV6-2 or TRBV6-3 to TRBJ2-3; either TRBD1 or TRBD2 may fit D (5 bases each). Germline-derived CDR1 and CDR2 are MNHEY and SVGEGT. This CDR3 comprises 16 residues. V shed 6 bases and J shed 2 bases, with 18 bases lying between them. CDR3 sequence (DNA): TGTGCCAGCAGAGTACCGGGACCCAGGAACACAGATACGCAGTATTCT. Protein product: CASRVPGPRNTDTQYS.

The V gene is TRBV29-1, the J gene TRBJ2-1; weak D call: TRBD1 (8 bases). V was cut by 5 bases and J by 7 bases, with 15 bases left in between. The CDR3 covers 13 residues. In germline, CDR1 is SQVTM, CDR2 ANQGSEA. The DNA for the CDR3 is TGCAGCGTTAACCCACAGGGGGGGAATGAGCAGTTCTTC. Residues: CSVNPQGGNEQFF.

This clonotype was counted at least ten times. V is TRBV20-1 and J is TRBJ2-1, with 9 bases identical to TRBD1. This CDR3 spans 14 amino acids. The germline V gene has CDR1 DFQATT and CDR2 SNEGSKA (reference sequence). V was clipped by 6 bases and J by 3 bases; unmatched bases: 6. CDR3 protein: CSARDRAGYNEQFF. The CDR3 DNA reads as TGCAGTGCCCGGGACAGGGCGGGCTACAATGAGCAGTTCTTC.

The chain uses TRBV5-1 and TRBJ2-1, with 8 bases aligning to TRBD2. Per the germline V gene, CDR1 is SGHRS and CDR2 is YFSETQ. The CDR3 spans 15 residues. With V trimmed by 4 bases and J by 8 bases, 11 bases remained unmatched. CDR3 in DNA: TGCGCCAGCAGCCCGCGGGGGGTCTTTAGCGATGAGCAGTTCTTC. Its protein is CASSPRGVFSDEQFF.

The table lists this clonotype with a few counts. The genes are TRBV20-1 and TRBJ2-3; 11 bases agree with TRBD2. With V trimmed by 2 bases and J by 5 bases, 9 bases remained unmatched. Germline CDR1 reads DFQATT; CDR2 reads SNEGSKA (reference sequence). This CDR3 has 16 residues. The CDR3 DNA is TGCAGTGCTAGAAAAGTAGCGGGAGGGCGGAGAGATACGCAGTATTTT. Protein: CSARKVAGGRRDTQYF.

This clonotype was detected many times. The CDR3 sequence is CATSRAKETQYF. In nucleotides, the CDR3 is TGTGCCACCAGCAGGGCTAAAGAGACCCAGTACTTC. The chain links TRBV15 to TRBJ2-5; D gene uncertain. The germline CDR1 and CDR2 sequences are LNHNV and YYDKDF (reference sequence). The CDR3 extends over 12 amino acids. The V end lost 3 bases, the J end lost 3 bases, and 5 bases lay between the germline ends.

This chain links TRBV29-1 with TRBJ2-4, with D perhaps TRBD1 (5 bases). The CDR3 has 13 amino acids. Deletions cut 4 bases from V and 13 bases from J, with 20 bases between. Germline values: CDR1 SQVTM, CDR2 ANQGSEA. The CDR3 loop is CSVGKGVYNEQYF. The CDR3, as DNA: TGCAGCGTTGGAAAAGGGGTTTACAATGAGCAGTACTTC.

The sample holds a few counts of this clonotype. The chain recombines TRBV6-1 with TRBJ1-1; weak D call: TRBD1 (5 bases). The CDR3 consists of 12 residues. V was trimmed by 7 bases and J by 4 bases, leaving 10 bases between them. The germline V gene has CDR1 MNHNS and CDR2 SASEGT. Here the CDR3 DNA reads TGTGCCAGCATGCAGGGCGGCACTGAAGCTTTCTTT. Its translation is CASMQGGTEAFF.

The chain has TRBV5-1 and TRBJ2-3; maybe TRBD1 (5 bases). Germline CDR1 is SGHRS and CDR2 is YFSETQ. CDR3 length equals 15 residues. V was trimmed by 2 bases and J by 2 bases, leaving 12 bases between them. The chain's CDR3 is CASSFDSSTTDTQYF. The CDR3 DNA reads as TGCGCCAGCAGCTTTGACAGCTCGACCACAGATACGCAGTATTTT.

The genes are TRBV15 and TRBJ2-1; 8 positions agree with TRBD2. This CDR3 has 15 residues. The J segment lost 5 bases and the V segment lost 1 base, leaving 4 bases of the junction unmatched. Germline CDR1 and CDR2: LNHNV and YYDKDF (reference sequence). The CDR3 region is CATSRVRAGDNEQFF. CDR3 nucleotide sequence: TGTGCCACCAGCAGAGTGCGAGCGGGAGACAATGAGCAGTTCTTC. Full variable domain (outside the CDR3, taken from reference TRBV15 and TRBJ2-1): DAMVIQNPRYQVTQFGKPVTLSCSQTLNHNVMYWYQQKSSQAPKLLFHYYDKDFNNEADTPDNFQSRRPNTSFCFLDIRSPGLGDTAMYLCATSRVRAGDNEQFFGPGTRLTVL.

This clonotype occurred a few times. The J gene is TRBJ2-1, the V gene TRBV12-3 or TRBV12-4; D is uncertain. Trimming pared 5 bases from V and 0 bases from J, leaving 14 bases between. The CDR3 spans 16 residues. The chain's CDR3 is CASSAYPPSSYNEQFF. Written as DNA, the CDR3 is TGTGCCAGCAGTGCCTACCCCCCTAGCTCCTACAATGAGCAGTTCTTC.

This clonotype has more than one count but fewer than ten. The genes are TRBV5-1 and TRBJ2-3; 11 bases line up with TRBD2. After removal of 2 bases from V and 4 bases from J, the junction contained 3 bases not matched to a gene. Germline assignment: CDR1 SGHRS and CDR2 YFSETQ. This CDR3 spans 15 amino acids. The CDR3 loop is CASSFTSGGSDTQYF. DNA of the CDR3: TGCGCCAGCAGCTTCACTAGCGGGGGTTCAGATACGCAGTATTTT.

The chain combines TRBV10-2 with TRBJ1-1, with no clear D. Germline V gene sequence: CDR1 WSHSY, CDR2 SAAADI. This CDR3 region has 14 residues. V lost 0 bases and J lost 1, with 6 bases in between. DNA for the CDR3: TGCGCCAGCAGTGAGTCGAGTGGGAACACTGAAGCTTTCTTT. It codes for CASSESSGNTEAFF.

The gene calls are TRBV28 and TRBJ1-5; D is possibly TRBD1 (6 bases). V was clipped by 8 bases and J by 0 bases, with 11 bases between them. The CDR3 length is 14 residues. The V gene's germline CDR1 is MDHEN and CDR2 SYDVKM. CDR3 sequence (DNA): TGTGCCAGCCTAAACAGGGATAGCAATCAGCCCCAGCATTTT. Translating gives CASLNRDSNQPQHF.

The CDR3 DNA reads as TGCGCCAGCAGCCTAAGAGCTAGCGGGGGGGCGGACACCGGGGAGCTGTTTTTT. It codes for CASSLRASGGADTGELFF. The J gene is TRBJ2-2, the V gene TRBV4-1, with 12 bases that match TRBD2. V was pared by 4 bases and J by 3 bases, with 9 bases of the junction left unmatched. This CDR3 region has 18 residues. The germline V gene has CDR1 MGHRA and CDR2 YSYEKL.

This clonotype was recorded many times. The chain links TRBV4-1 to TRBJ2-1, with 12 bases aligning to TRBD2. In germline, CDR1 is MGHRA, CDR2 YSYEKL. The J segment lost 9 bases and the V segment lost 4 bases, leaving 7 bases of the junction unmatched. This CDR3 comprises 15 residues. Here the CDR3 reads CASSRGLAGIVEQFF. Written as DNA, the CDR3 is TGCGCCAGCAGCCGAGGACTAGCGGGGATTGTTGAGCAGTTCTTC.

This chain connects TRBV12-3 or TRBV12-4 to TRBJ1-1; the D gene is possibly TRBD1 (5 bases). This CDR3 contains 13 residues. V was trimmed by 11 bases and J by 7 bases, leaving 20 bases between them. The CDR3 here is CAGGSGEGLEAFF. The CDR3 DNA is TGTGCCGGGGGGAGTGGGGAAGGGCTTGAAGCTTTCTTT.

Notes on this clonotype: Compared with germline, one end of the junction differs, possibly owing to a read error. The rearrangement joins TRBV27 to TRBJ2-7; either TRBD1 or TRBD2 may fit D (6 bases each). The germline V gene has CDR1 MNHEY and CDR2 SMNVEV (reference sequence). The CDR3 runs 14 residues. For the CDR3, the DNA is TGTGCCAGCAGTTTAGGGACGGGGGCCTACGAGCGGTACTTC. This encodes CASSLGTGAYERYF.